This T cell receptor beta chain was sequenced for a study of blood T cell repertoires in COVID-19. Study at large: PBMCs, B-cell-depleted T cells, or T cells provided the cDNA or gDNA that made up the material.

The V gene's germline CDR1 is LNHDA and CDR2 SQIVND (reference sequence). The trim removed 3 bases at V and 4 bases at J, leaving 12 bases unmatched. This CDR3 contains 17 residues. Generated by immunoSEQ multiplex PCR, the TCRdb table keeps only in-frame clones and is missing some. Of approximately 40,000 clones detected, nearly 90% appear once; the ten largest clones hold 2% to 2.5%. The sequence came from a human donor in a cohort sampled during active COVID-19. This chain connects TRBV19 to TRBJ1-3; 7 positions match TRBD1. The sequencing sample was made of peripheral blood. This chain's CDR3 is CASSITGGTVSGNTIYF. DNA for the CDR3: TGTGCCAGTAGTATCACAGGAGGGACAGTAAGCGGAAACACCATATATTTT.